This T cell receptor (beta chain) was sequenced in a study of tumor-infiltrating lymphocytes in primary liver carcinoma. The source of the blood RNA was unsorted whole blood, and germline DNA was extracted as well. Donors were untreated and chronically infected with HBV. The CDR3 spans 13 residues. V gave up 7 bases and J gave up 3 bases, with 13 bases separating them. cDNA specific to TCR beta was made from 500 ng of total RNA, with a constant-region primer employed for priming. For TCR beta, libraries were produced by three nested multiplex PCR rounds using slightly modified ARM-PCR. In the first two PCR rounds, TRBV1-TRBV30 forward primers were paired with a C-beta reverse primer, and each round lasted about 9 cycles. TCRdb reanalysed the multiplex PCR reads using MiXCR and keeps one entry per CDR3 protein. The sample lists under 200,000 distinct CDR3 sequences, about 61% seen once, with about 7.1% in the top ten.

There are many counts of this clonotype. Sequencing used peripheral blood. The chain uses TRBV12-3 or TRBV12-4 and TRBJ2-7; D uncertain. The receptor was isolated from a woman aged 60 to 75 with primary liver carcinoma and hepatitis B virus infection. CDR3 DNA: TGTGCCAGCACCATTGGGGTCGGCTACGAGCAGTACTTC. Translating it yields CASTIGVGYEQYF.